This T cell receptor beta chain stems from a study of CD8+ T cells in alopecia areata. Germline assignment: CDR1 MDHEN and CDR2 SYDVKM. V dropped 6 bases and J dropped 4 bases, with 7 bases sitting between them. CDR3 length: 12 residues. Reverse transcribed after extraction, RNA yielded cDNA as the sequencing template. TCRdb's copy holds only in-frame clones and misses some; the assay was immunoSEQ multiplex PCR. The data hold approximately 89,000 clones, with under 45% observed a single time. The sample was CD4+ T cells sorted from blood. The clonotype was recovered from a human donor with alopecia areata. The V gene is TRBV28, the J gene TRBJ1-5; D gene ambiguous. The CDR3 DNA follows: TGTGCCAGCAGACACCTTAATCAGCCCCAGCATTTT. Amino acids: CASRHLNQPQHF. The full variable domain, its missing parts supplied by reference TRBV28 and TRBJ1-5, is DVKVTQSSRYLVKRTGEKVFLECVQDMDHENMFWYRQDPGLGLRLIYFSYDVKMKEKGDIPEGYSVSREKKERFSLILESASTNQTSMYLCASRHLNQPQHFGDGTRLSIL.